The 9 T cell receptor beta chains below were found in one sample sequenced in a study of T-cell reconstitution after alpha-beta-depleted transplantation in children. This sample's TCRbeta library carried unique molecular identifier barcodes. TCRdb reprocessed the PCR reads with MiXCR, giving one entry per CDR3 protein. The sample includes roughly 240,000 distinct CDR3 sequences, 6.5% to 10% of them seen just once. The sample was PBMCs, mostly from graft donor cells, taken 180 days after TCRalphabeta/CD19-depleted stem cell transplant. The receptors shown here come from a male patient between 5 and 17 years old who had a stem cell transplant for acute lymphoblastic leukemia, so the T cells may come from the graft donor.

This clonotype appeared many times. The J gene is TRBJ1-5, the V gene TRBV29-1, with no clear D. Trimming shortened V by 4 bases and J by 4 bases, and 11 bases separated the two germline ends. The germline gives CDR1 SQVTM, CDR2 ANQGSEA. The CDR3 has 13 amino acids. CDR3 sequence: CSVGGAGNQPQHF. The CDR3 nucleotides read TGCAGCGTTGGAGGAGCGGGGAATCAGCCCCAGCATTTT.

This clonotype appeared many times. The genes are TRBV5-1 and TRBJ2-1; D remains ambiguous. The V end was cut by 4 bases, the J end by 6 bases, with 14 bases between. The germline CDR1 and CDR2 sequences are SGHRS and YFSETQ. The CDR3 is 14 residues long. The CDR3 coding sequence is TGCGCCAGCAGCGTGACCCCAGGATTCAATGAGCAGTTCTTC. It is translated as CASSVTPGFNEQFF.

This clonotype was counted ten times or more. The chain has TRBV20-1 and TRBJ1-6, with D possibly TRBD1 on 5 matching bases. Trimming pared 7 bases from V and 10 bases from J, leaving 23 bases between. The germline V gene has CDR1 DFQATT and CDR2 SNEGSKA (reference sequence). The CDR3 spans 15 residues. The CDR3 sequence is CSGRPREMWGSPLHF. CDR3 DNA: TGCAGTGGACGACCTAGGGAGATGTGGGGCTCACCCCTCCACTTT.

In its sample, this clonotype was seen many times. The chain combines TRBV7-6 with TRBJ1-1; no reliable D call. CDR3 length: 13 residues. The germline V and J ends were trimmed by 1 base and 9 bases, with 12 bases remaining between them. Germline loops: CDR1 SGHVS, CDR2 FNYEAQ. In nucleotides, the CDR3 is TGTGCCAGCAGCTTAGTAAAGGGAGGGAAAGCTTTCTTT. The encoded protein is CASSLVKGGKAFF.

This clonotype was picked up many times. The chain uses TRBV10-3 and TRBJ2-6; 11 nucleotides match TRBD1. CDR3 size: 17 residues. V dropped 9 bases and J dropped 0; count of bases not matched to a gene: 7. The germline V gene has CDR1 ENHRY and CDR2 SYGVKD. CDR3 sequence: CAIAPGQGDSGANVLTF. CDR3 coding DNA: TGTGCCATAGCTCCGGGACAGGGGGACTCTGGGGCCAACGTCCTGACTTTC.

This clonotype was detected ten times or more. The chain links TRBV7-6 to TRBJ2-2; D may be TRBD1 (5 bases). Germline V CDR1 and CDR2: SGHVS, FNYEAQ. Trimming stripped 5 bases from V and 0 bases from J, with 16 bases between. This CDR3 region has 17 residues. The DNA of the CDR3 is TGTGCCAGCAGCGACCCCTTACAGGCCGCGAACACCGGGGAGCTGTTTTTT. Protein: CASSDPLQAANTGELFF.

The table lists this clonotype with many counts. The chain recombines TRBV27 with TRBJ1-6; no reliable D call. Germline V CDR1 and CDR2: MNHEY, SMNVEV (reference sequence). Trimming removed 2 bases from V and 5 bases from J, with 7 bases in between. The CDR3 consists of 14 residues. The CDR3 nucleotides are TGTGCCAGCAGTTTAATCCTGGATAATTCACCCCTCCACTTT. Its translation: CASSLILDNSPLHF.

This clonotype was seen repeatedly, ten times or more. The chain uses TRBV20-1 and TRBJ2-1; possibly TRBD1 or TRBD2 for D (5 bases each). Germline V gene sequence: CDR1 DFQATT, CDR2 SNEGSKA (reference sequence). The germline V and J ends were trimmed by 3 bases and 5 bases, with 14 bases remaining between them. This CDR3 is 14 amino acids long. The DNA for the CDR3 is TGCAGTGCTAGCCTCCAGGGAGCAAACAATGAGCAGTTCTTC. Amino acid sequence: CSASLQGANNEQFF.

There are many counts of this clonotype. This sequence joins TRBV7-9 and TRBJ1-1; D unresolved. Trimming stripped 5 bases from V and 1 base from J, with 14 bases between. The CDR3 consists of 15 residues. The V gene's germline CDR1 is SEHNR and CDR2 FQNEAQ (reference sequence). CDR3 region: CASSLPPRANTEAFF. The CDR3 nucleotides read TGTGCCAGCAGCCTCCCCCCGCGTGCGAACACTGAAGCTTTCTTT.